The 5 T cell receptor beta chains below all came from one sample that was sequenced in a study of response to subunit inactivated influenza vaccine. TCRdb analysed the RT-PCR reads with MiXCR anew, one entry per CDR3 protein. The data contain 450,000 to 500,000 distinct CDR3 sequences, approximately 11% of them singletons. The source was PBMCs from blood, collected around seven weeks after vaccination. The receptors were gathered from a man aged 50 to 59 who received an inactivated influenza vaccine.

J is TRBJ2-7 and V is TRBV5-5, with TRBD1 matching over 8 bases. With 0 bases clipped from V and 2 bases from J, the junction kept 4 bases outside the gene matches. CDR1 is SGHKS, CDR2 YYEKEE, per germline (reference sequence). The CDR3 spans 15 residues. The CDR3 DNA follows: TGTGCCAGCAGCTTGGGGCCGGGACAGGCCTACGAGCAGTACTTC. Its translation: CASSLGPGQAYEQYF.

This clonotype came up a few times. The chain employs TRBV5-5 and TRBJ2-5, with a possible D match to TRBD1 (6 bases). The germline CDR1 and CDR2 sequences are SGHKS and YYEKEE (reference sequence). Trimming took off 2 bases at V and 4 bases at J, with 12 bases between the two ends. The CDR3 covers 14 residues. The CDR3 region has the DNA TGTGCCAGCAGCTTAAGGGGGAATGGAGAGACCCAGTACTTC. This gives the protein CASSLRGNGETQYF.

This clonotype occurred a few times. DNA for the CDR3: TGTGCCAGCAGCCGTAGCGGAGTTAGGGGAGATACGCAGTATTTT. It encodes CASSRSGVRGDTQYF. V is TRBV7-2 and J is TRBJ2-3, with TRBD2 as a possible D gene (6 bases). Trimming left V 5 bases short and J 5 bases short, with 17 bases between. The CDR3 covers 15 residues. The germline V gene has CDR1 SGHTA and CDR2 FQGNSA.

There are a few counts of this clonotype. The chain uses TRBV18 and TRBJ2-6; D is perhaps TRBD1 (6 bases). The CDR3 contains 16 residues. Per the germline V gene, CDR1 is KGHSH and CDR2 is LQKENI. The V end was cut by 1 base, the J end by 2 bases, with 9 bases between. CDR3 residues: CASSPRQVTGANVLTF. Written as DNA, the CDR3 is TGTGCCAGCTCACCACGACAGGTCACTGGGGCCAACGTCCTGACTTTC.

Only a few counts were recorded for this clonotype. This chain uses TRBV4-3 with TRBJ2-7, with D possibly matching TRBD1 (6 bases). V was trimmed by 2 bases and J by 2 bases, leaving 13 bases between them. CDR1 is LGHNA and CDR2 is YSLEER in the germline V gene. The CDR3 is made up of 15 amino acids. This CDR3 reads CASSQNRAPTYEQYF. CDR3 nucleotides: TGCGCCAGCAGCCAAAACAGGGCTCCAACCTACGAGCAGTACTTC.